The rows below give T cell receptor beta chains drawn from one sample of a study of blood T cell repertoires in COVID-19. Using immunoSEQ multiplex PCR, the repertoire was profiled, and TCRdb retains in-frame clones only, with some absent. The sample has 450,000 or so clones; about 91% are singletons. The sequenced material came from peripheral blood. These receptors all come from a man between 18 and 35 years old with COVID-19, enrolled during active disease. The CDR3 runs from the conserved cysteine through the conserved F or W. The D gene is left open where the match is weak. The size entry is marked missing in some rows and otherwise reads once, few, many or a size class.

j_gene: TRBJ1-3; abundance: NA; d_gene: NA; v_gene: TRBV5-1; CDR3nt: TGCGCCAGCAGCCGACGGCCGGCCATTAGCCCGTTCCGCTCTGGAAACACCATATATTTT; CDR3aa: CASSRRPAISPFRSGNTIYF
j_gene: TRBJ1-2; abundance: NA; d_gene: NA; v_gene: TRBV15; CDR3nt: TGTGCCACCAGCAGTTCGACGGGACTTTACTATGGCTACACCTTC; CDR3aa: CATSSSTGLYYGYTF
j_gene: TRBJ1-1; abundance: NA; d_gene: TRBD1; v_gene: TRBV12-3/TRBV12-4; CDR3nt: TGTGCCAGCAGCCTCCCAGGGGGCACTGAAGCTTTCTTT; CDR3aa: CASSLPGGTEAFF
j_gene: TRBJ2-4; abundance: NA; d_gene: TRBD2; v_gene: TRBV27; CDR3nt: TGTGCCAGCAGTCCGGGAGCGGGGGGGAACTACATTCAGTACTTC; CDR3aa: CASSPGAGGNYIQYF
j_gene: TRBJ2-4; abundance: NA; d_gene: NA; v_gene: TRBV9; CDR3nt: TGTGCCAGCAGCCTTGGACAGCAAAACATTCAGTACTTC; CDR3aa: CASSLGQQNIQYF
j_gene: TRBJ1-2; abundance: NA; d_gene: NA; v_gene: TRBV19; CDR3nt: TGTGCCAGTAGTATCCATTGGGGTTCAGGGGGCTACACCTTC; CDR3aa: CASSIHWGSGGYTF
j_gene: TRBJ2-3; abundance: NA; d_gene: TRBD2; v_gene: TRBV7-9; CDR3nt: TGTGCCAGCAGCTCCCCCCGACCGGGACTAGGGTTCACAGATACGCAGTATTTT; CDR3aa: CASSSPRPGLGFTDTQYF
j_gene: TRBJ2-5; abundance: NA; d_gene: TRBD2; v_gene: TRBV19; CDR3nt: TGTGCCAGTACCGCAGCGGGGGGGCAGGGTGAGACCCAGTACTTC; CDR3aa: CASTAAGGQGETQYF
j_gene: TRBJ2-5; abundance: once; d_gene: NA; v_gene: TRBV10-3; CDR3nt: TGTGCCATCAGTGAATCGGGGGATCAGGAGACCCAGTACTTC; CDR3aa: CAISESGDQETQYF
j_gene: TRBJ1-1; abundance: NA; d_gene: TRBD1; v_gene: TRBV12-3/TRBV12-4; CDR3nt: TGTGCCAGCAGTTTTCAGGGGGTCTCTGAAGCTTTCTTT; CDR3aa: CASSFQGVSEAFF
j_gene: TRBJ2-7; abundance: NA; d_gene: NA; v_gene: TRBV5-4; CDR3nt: TGTGCCAGCAGCTTGGAGCAGGGGCCCTACGAGCAGTACTTC; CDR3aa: CASSLEQGPYEQYF
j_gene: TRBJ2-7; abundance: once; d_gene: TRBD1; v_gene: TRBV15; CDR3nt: TGTGCCACCAGCAGAGGACAGGGGGGCTACGAGCAGTACTTC; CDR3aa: CATSRGQGGYEQYF
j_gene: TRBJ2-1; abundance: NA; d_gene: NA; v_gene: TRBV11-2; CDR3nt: TGTGCCAGCAGCTTAGATCTTCAGGCATCCTACAATGAGCAGTTCTTC; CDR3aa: CASSLDLQASYNEQFF
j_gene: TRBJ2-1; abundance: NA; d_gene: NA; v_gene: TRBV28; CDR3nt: TGTGCCAGCAGTTTTTTCTCCCCGAATGAGCAGTTCTTC; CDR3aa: CASSFFSPNEQFF
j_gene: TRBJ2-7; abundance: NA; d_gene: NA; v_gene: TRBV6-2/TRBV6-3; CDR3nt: TGTGCCAGCAGTGCCCCGGGACTGGGGGCCTACGAGCAGTACTTC; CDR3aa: CASSAPGLGAYEQYF
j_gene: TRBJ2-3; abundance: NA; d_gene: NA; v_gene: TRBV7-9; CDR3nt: TGTGCCAGCAGCTCCGGGACTCAAGCCACAGATACGCAGTATTTT; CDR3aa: CASSSGTQATDTQYF
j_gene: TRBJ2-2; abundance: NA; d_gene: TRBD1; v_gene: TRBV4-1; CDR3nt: TGCGCCAGCAGCCAAGAGAGGGGACAGGGGAGAAACGGGGAGCTGTTTTTT; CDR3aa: CASSQERGQGRNGELFF
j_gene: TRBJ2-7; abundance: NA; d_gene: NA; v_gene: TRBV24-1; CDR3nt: TGTGCCACCAGTGACCCCGGCCCAGGGGACTACGAGCAGTACTTC; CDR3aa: CATSDPGPGDYEQYF
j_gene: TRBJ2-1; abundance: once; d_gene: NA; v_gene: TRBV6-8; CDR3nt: TGTGCCAGCAGTTACTGCTACAGGGAGCAGTTCTTC; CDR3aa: CASSYCYREQFF
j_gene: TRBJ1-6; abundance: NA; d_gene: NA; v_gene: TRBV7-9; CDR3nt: TGTGCCAGCGCTACAGGCCGCCTAAGCTCCTATAATTCACCCCTCCACTTT; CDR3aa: CASATGRLSSYNSPLHF
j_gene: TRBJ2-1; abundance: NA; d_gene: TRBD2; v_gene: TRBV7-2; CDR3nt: TGTGCCAGCAGCTTAGGAGCGGGGCACTACAATGAGCAGTTCTTC; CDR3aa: CASSLGAGHYNEQFF
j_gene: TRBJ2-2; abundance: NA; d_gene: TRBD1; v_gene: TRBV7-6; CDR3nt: TGTGCCAGCAGCAGGAGACAGGGAGCGCCCGGGGAGCTGTTTTTT; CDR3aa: CASSRRQGAPGELFF
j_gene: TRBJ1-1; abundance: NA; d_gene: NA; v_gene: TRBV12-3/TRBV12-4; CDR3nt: TGTGCCAGCTGGAACAGAGGGACTGAAGCTTTCTTT; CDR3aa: CASWNRGTEAFF
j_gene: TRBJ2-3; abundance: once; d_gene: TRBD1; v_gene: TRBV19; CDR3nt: TGTGCCAGTAGTATTCGACAGGGTGGAGATACGCAGTATTTT; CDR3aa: CASSIRQGGDTQYF
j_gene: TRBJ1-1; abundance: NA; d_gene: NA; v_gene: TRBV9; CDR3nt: TGTGCCAGCAGCGTTTTCGGGGGTTCCACTGAAGCTTTCTTT; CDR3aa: CASSVFGGSTEAFF
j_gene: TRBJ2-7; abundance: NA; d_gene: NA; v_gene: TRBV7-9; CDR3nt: TGTGCCAGCAGCTTAGGGAGCGCCGAGTACTACGAGCAGTACTTC; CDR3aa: CASSLGSAEYYEQYF
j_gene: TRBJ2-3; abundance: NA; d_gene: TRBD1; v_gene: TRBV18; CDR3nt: TGTGCCAGCTCATCCGGAGGACAGGGGTCATTGACGCAGTATTTT; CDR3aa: CASSSGGQGSLTQYF
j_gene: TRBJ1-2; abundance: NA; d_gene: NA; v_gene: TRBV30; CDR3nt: TGTGCCTGGAGTGTACACGTGACGACAGCCTACACCTTC; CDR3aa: CAWSVHVTTAYTF
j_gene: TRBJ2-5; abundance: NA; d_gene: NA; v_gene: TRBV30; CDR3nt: TGTGCCTGGAGTGCCACCGGGGTCCGGGAGACCCAGTACTTC; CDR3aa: CAWSATGVRETQYF
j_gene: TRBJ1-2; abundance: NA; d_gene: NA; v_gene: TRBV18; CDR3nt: TGTGCCAGCTCACCACCGAACGGACAGCGCTTAGATGGCTACACCTTC; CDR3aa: CASSPPNGQRLDGYTF
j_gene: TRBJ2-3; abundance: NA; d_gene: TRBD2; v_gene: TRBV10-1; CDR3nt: TGCGCCAGCAGTGAGTGGCGGGGGGGCCTAGCGGCGCAGTATTTT; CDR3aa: CASSEWRGGLAAQYF
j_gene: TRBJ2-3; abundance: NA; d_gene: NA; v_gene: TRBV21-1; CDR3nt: TGTGCCAGCAGCAAAGCCGGTGCGGGGCGAGCAGATACGCAGTATTTT; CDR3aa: CASSKAGAGRADTQYF
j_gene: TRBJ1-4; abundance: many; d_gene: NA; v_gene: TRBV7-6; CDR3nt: TGTGCCAGCAGCCTGACGGGACTTACGGGAAAGGAAAAACTGTTTTTT; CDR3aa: CASSLTGLTGKEKLFF
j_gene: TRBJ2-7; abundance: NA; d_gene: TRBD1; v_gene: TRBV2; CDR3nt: TGTGCCAGCAGGGAGGACAGGGGCTTAGGGGAGCAGTACTTC; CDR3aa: CASREDRGLGEQYF
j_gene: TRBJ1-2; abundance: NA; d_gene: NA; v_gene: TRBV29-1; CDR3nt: TGCAGCGTCATCCGGGGGGACTATGGCTACACCTTC; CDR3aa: CSVIRGDYGYTF
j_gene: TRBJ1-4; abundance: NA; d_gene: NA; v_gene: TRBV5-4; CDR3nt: TGTGCCAGCAGCCAAGTTACGGGTTCGGATGAAAAACTGTTTTTT; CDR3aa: CASSQVTGSDEKLFF
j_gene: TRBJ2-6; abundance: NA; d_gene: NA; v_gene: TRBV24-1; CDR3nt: TGTGCCACCCAACAGAGCTCTGGGGCCAACGTCCTGACTTTC; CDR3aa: CATQQSSGANVLTF
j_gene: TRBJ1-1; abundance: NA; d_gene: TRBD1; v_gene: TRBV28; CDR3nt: TGTGCCAGCATCCCCCAGACAGGGGGCACTGAAGCTTTCTTT; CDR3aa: CASIPQTGGTEAFF
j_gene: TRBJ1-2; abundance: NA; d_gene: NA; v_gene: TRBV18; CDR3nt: TGTGCCAGCTCACCACCGGCGGGGGGCTACACCTTC; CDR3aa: CASSPPAGGYTF
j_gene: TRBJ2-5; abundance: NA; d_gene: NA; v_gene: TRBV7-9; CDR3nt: TGTGCCAGCAGCTCCCGAGGGATCGAGACCCAGTACTTC; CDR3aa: CASSSRGIETQYF
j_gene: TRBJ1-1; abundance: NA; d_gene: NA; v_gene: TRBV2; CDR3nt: TGTGCCAGCATATATCAGGGTAACACTGAAGCTTTCTTT; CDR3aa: CASIYQGNTEAFF